This entry lists 5 T cell receptor beta chains sequenced from one sample in a study of cytomegalovirus exposure and HLA in healthy donors. PCR employed 60 Vbeta and 13 Jbeta primers. Sequenced by immunoSEQ multiplex PCR; TCRdb stores in-frame clones only, minus some. Among over 70,000 clones, over 55% were seen once, and the ten largest hold about a fifth. Sequenced sample: PBMCs. Receptors originate from a woman aged 45-60 years in good health and CMV-seropositive.

The CDR3 region is CASSLSRQGLAQYF. Written as DNA, the CDR3 is TGTGCCAGCAGTTTATCTCGGCAGGGACTTGCCCAGTACTTC. The V gene is TRBV28, the J gene TRBJ2-5; a possible D gene is TRBD2 (6 bases). Trimming stripped 1 base from V and 9 bases from J, with 15 bases between. Germline V lookup: CDR1 MDHEN, CDR2 SYDVKM. The CDR3 is 14 amino acids.

The V gene is TRBV5-4, the J gene TRBJ2-3; TRBD1 is a possible D gene (7 bases). This CDR3 comprises 15 residues. Germline-derived CDR1 and CDR2 are SGHNT and YYREEE (reference sequence). Trimming removed 5 bases at V and 3 bases at J, with 16 bases between. The DNA for the CDR3 is TGTGCCAGCAGTGGAGGGGCAGGGGGGACAGATACGCAGTATTTT. It is translated as CASSGGAGGTDTQYF.

This clone occurred once. The rearrangement joins TRBV5-1 to TRBJ2-3; D uncertain. Trimming removed 0 bases at V and 2 bases at J, with 4 bases between. The CDR3 runs 13 residues. The germline V gene encodes CDR1 SGHRS and CDR2 YFSETQ. The CDR3, as DNA: TGCGCCAGCAGCTTGGCTTTCACAGATACGCAGTATTTT. Translation gives CASSLAFTDTQYF.

This clone showed up just a few times. The chain carries TRBV19 and TRBJ2-3; TRBD2 matches at 9 bases. The CDR3 is 14 residues long. The V gene's germline CDR1 is LNHDA and CDR2 SQIVND (reference sequence). V was pared by 6 bases and J by 4 bases, with 5 bases of the junction left unmatched. The CDR3, as DNA: TGTGCCAGTAGCGTAAGCGGGGGGCCAGATACGCAGTATTTT. Amino acids: CASSVSGGPDTQYF.

This clone was seen at least ten times. V gene TRBV7-9 combines with J gene TRBJ2-7, with 9 positions matching TRBD1. This CDR3 has 13 amino acids. V gave up 8 bases and J gave up 3 bases; unmatched junction bases: 5. Germline CDR1 reads SEHNR; CDR2 reads FQNEAQ (reference sequence). The CDR3 DNA reads as TGTGCCAGCGGCGGACAGGGGAACTACGAGCAGTACTTC. Translation: CASGGQGNYEQYF.